Below are 26 T cell receptor beta chains sequenced from a single sample in a study of blood T cell repertoires in COVID-19. Clones were sequenced by immunoSEQ multiplex PCR, and TCRdb holds only the in-frame ones, with some missing. The table records some 270,000 clones, nearly 90% of them present only once. Sequencing was done on a sample of peripheral blood. The receptor set was obtained from a woman aged 60-70 years with COVID-19, enrolled during active disease.

This clone has only one observation. V is TRBV27 and J is TRBJ2-7; 7 positions match TRBD1. The CDR3 runs to 13 residues. CDR1 is MNHEY and CDR2 is SMNVEV in the germline V gene (reference sequence). V was clipped by 8 bases and J by 3 bases; unmatched bases: 7. This chain's CDR3 is CASARDSDYEQYF. The CDR3 nucleotides are TGTGCCAGCGCCAGGGACAGTGACTACGAGCAGTACTTC.

The chain joins TRBV7-3 to TRBJ1-2, with D possibly TRBD1 on 5 matching bases. The CDR3 totals 19 residues. The V end lost 2 bases, the J end lost 0 bases, and 22 bases lay between the germline ends. The germline gives CDR1 SGHTA, CDR2 FQGTGA. The CDR3 region is CASSLDRVPAPTANYGYTF. The DNA for the CDR3 is TGTGCCAGCAGCTTAGATAGGGTACCGGCGCCGACAGCTAACTATGGCTACACCTTC.

V and J are TRBV27 and TRBJ1-1; 7 bases fit TRBD1. Germline CDR1 reads MNHEY; CDR2 reads SMNVEV (reference sequence). The junction had 3 bases not matched to a gene; V was cut back by 4 bases and J by 4 bases. The CDR3 sequence is 13 residues long. CDR3 amino acids: CASSWNRGTEAFF. CDR3 DNA: TGTGCCAGCAGTTGGAACAGGGGCACTGAAGCTTTCTTT.

The chain uses TRBV5-4 and TRBJ2-2; 7 bases fit TRBD2. This CDR3 has 15 residues. The germline CDR1 and CDR2 sequences are SGHNT and YYREEE (reference sequence). Trimming removed 10 bases from V and 4 bases from J; junction bases left unmatched: 13. This CDR3 reads CASYRRGLGTGELFF. Here the CDR3 DNA reads TGTGCCTCCTACCGGCGGGGGTTGGGCACCGGGGAGCTGTTTTTT.

This clone appeared many times. This chain connects TRBV5-4 to TRBJ2-7, with TRBD2 matching 7 bases. The CDR3 sequence is 16 residues long. Germline CDR1 and CDR2: SGHNT and YYREEE (reference sequence). The ends lost 0 bases at V and 0 bases at J; junction bases unmatched: 6. Here the CDR3 reads CASSLGWRGSSYEQYF. The DNA of the CDR3 is TGTGCCAGCAGCTTGGGATGGCGGGGGAGCTCCTACGAGCAGTACTTC.

The chain uses TRBV13 and TRBJ2-7, with 8 bases identical to TRBD2. The CDR3 runs to 17 residues. Germline values: CDR1 PRHDT, CDR2 FYEKMQ (reference sequence). Trimming removed 0 bases from V and 1 base from J; junction bases left unmatched: 8. The chain's CDR3 is CASSLGPGTRGSYEQYF. The DNA for the CDR3 is TGTGCCAGCAGCTTAGGTCCCGGGACTAGGGGGTCCTACGAGCAGTACTTC.

This clone turned up a few times. The V and J genes are TRBV5-4 and TRBJ1-2; TRBD1 is a possible D gene (6 bases). Germline V gene lookup returns CDR1 SGHNT and CDR2 YYREEE (reference sequence). V was cut by 4 bases and J by 10 bases, with 17 bases left in between. The CDR3 runs 13 residues. CDR3 nucleotide sequence: TGTGCCAGCAGCCCGCAGGGGAGAGGGTCCTACACCTTC. Its protein product is CASSPQGRGSYTF.

The chain couples TRBV5-6 to TRBJ1-2, with 9 positions matching TRBD1. In germline, CDR1 is SGHDT, CDR2 YYEEEE. The CDR3 length is 15 residues. V gave up 1 base and J gave up 9 bases; unmatched junction bases: 10. The CDR3 coding sequence is TGTGCCAGCAGCTTGCTTGCCTCCGGGACAGGGAGCTACACCTTC. Translation: CASSLLASGTGSYTF.

CDR3 region: CSVVPAASWETQYF. The DNA of the CDR3 is TGCAGCGTTGTCCCGGCGGCGTCGTGGGAGACCCAGTACTTC. V usage is TRBV29-1 and J usage is TRBJ2-5, with unresolved D. With 4 bases removed from V and 5 bases from J, the gap between germline ends came to 17 bases. Germline V lookup: CDR1 SQVTM, CDR2 ANQGSEA. This CDR3 comprises 14 residues.

The gene calls are TRBV6-2 or TRBV6-3 and TRBJ1-2; unclear D gene. Germline V gene lookup returns CDR1 MNHEY and CDR2 SVGEGT. The CDR3 runs 14 residues. Trimming cost V 0 bases and J 8 bases, with 13 bases left between them. The CDR3 sequence: CASSYSNAGSGYTF. CDR3 DNA: TGTGCCAGCAGTTACTCGAATGCGGGGAGCGGCTACACCTTC.

The chain is built from TRBV7-8 and TRBJ2-7, with 9 bases fitting TRBD2. Germline V lookup: CDR1 SGHVS, CDR2 FQNEAQ. The CDR3 length is 16 residues. V shed 5 bases and J 4 bases; nucleotides not matched to a gene: 12. Here the CDR3 DNA reads TGTGCCAGCAGCCGGACCGGCGGGGGGGCCGGGTACGAGCAGTACTTC. Its protein product is CASSRTGGGAGYEQYF. The complete variable domain, with remaining parts taken from reference TRBV7-8 and TRBJ2-7, reads GAGVSQSPRYKVAKRGQDVALRCDPISGHVSLFWYQQALGQGPEFLTYFQNEAQLDKSGLPSDRFFAERPEGSVSTLKIQRTQQEDSAVYLCASSRTGGGAGYEQYFGPGTRLTVT.

This clone was detected only once. The chain joins TRBV12-3 or TRBV12-4 to TRBJ2-5, with D uncertain. Trimming shortened V by 6 bases and J by 2 bases, and 10 bases separated the two germline ends. The CDR3 sequence is 13 residues long. As DNA, the CDR3 is TGTGCCAGCAGCCTGTACAGACAAGAGACCCAGTACTTC. Protein product: CASSLYRQETQYF.

The V call is TRBV18, the J call TRBJ2-7; TRBD1 aligns across 10 bases. Germline loops: CDR1 KGHSH, CDR2 LQKENI. The CDR3 is 15 amino acids. Trimming took 2 bases from V and 3 from J; bases not matched to a gene: 4. The DNA for the CDR3 is TGTGCCAGCTCACCATCGGGACAGGGGATCTACGAGCAGTACTTC. It translates to CASSPSGQGIYEQYF.

The J gene is TRBJ1-6, the V gene TRBV7-2, with D possibly matching TRBD1 (5 bases). This CDR3 is 13 amino acids long. Germline-derived CDR1 and CDR2 are SGHTA and FQGNSA. Deletions cut 0 bases from V and 9 bases from J, with 6 bases between. The CDR3 reads CASSLAGASPLHF. The CDR3 bases are TGTGCCAGCAGCTTAGCAGGGGCTTCACCCCTCCACTTT.

The gene calls are TRBV4-1 and TRBJ2-6; TRBD2 agrees at 8 bases. The CDR3 is made up of 20 amino acids. With V trimmed by 0 bases and J by 4 bases, 14 bases remained unmatched. Germline V gene data show CDR1 as MGHRA and CDR2 as YSYEKL. The CDR3 DNA follows: TGCGCCAGCAGCCAAGACTTTAAGTTCGGGAGGGTCCCCGGGGCCAACGTCCTGACTTTC. Its translation: CASSQDFKFGRVPGANVLTF.

V and J are TRBV4-1 and TRBJ1-4, with a tentative D call TRBD1 (6 bases). Germline V gene lookup returns CDR1 MGHRA and CDR2 YSYEKL. The CDR3 contains 17 residues. V was shortened by 3 bases and J by 7 bases, with 21 bases between the two germline ends. The CDR3 DNA follows: TGCGCCAGCAGCCAGAGAGGACCTCGGGGGGCAGGTGAAAAACTGTTTTTT. Translating it yields CASSQRGPRGAGEKLFF.

In DNA, the CDR3 is TGTGCCAGCAGTGACTCGGAGACTAGGGTCTATGGCTACACCTTC. It yields the protein CASSDSETRVYGYTF. The chain employs TRBV2 and TRBJ1-2; D remains ambiguous. The V end was cut by 3 bases, the J end by 4 bases, with 15 bases between. The CDR3 covers 15 residues. Germline V gene sequence: CDR1 SNHLY, CDR2 FYNNEI. The whole variable domain, filled in from reference TRBV2 and TRBJ1-2, reads EPEVTQTPSHQVTQMGQEVILRCVPISNHLYFYWYRQILGQKVEFLVSFYNNEISEKSEIFDDQFSVERPDGSNFTLKIRSTKLEDSAMYFCASSDSETRVYGYTFGSGTRLTVV.

The J gene is TRBJ1-2, the V gene TRBV10-3; TRBD1 matches 11 bases. Trimming removed 0 bases from V and 7 bases from J; junction bases left unmatched: 4. CDR3 length equals 15 residues. CDR1 and CDR2 from the germline V gene are ENHRY and SYGVKD. DNA of the CDR3: TGTGCCATCAGTGAGTCGGACAGGGGGCTTGGTGGCTACACCTTC. Translation gives CAISESDRGLGGYTF.

In its sample, this clone was seen a few times. The chain joins TRBV18 to TRBJ2-7, with 7 bases fitting TRBD1. CDR3 length: 13 residues. V shed 4 bases and J 3 bases; nucleotides not matched to a gene: 3. Germline assignment: CDR1 KGHSH and CDR2 LQKENI. In nucleotides, the CDR3 is TGTGCCAGCTCACTTACAGGGGACTACGAGCAGTACTTC. It encodes CASSLTGDYEQYF.

This clone was observed a single time. The V gene is TRBV18, the J gene TRBJ1-5; the D gene is possibly TRBD1 (5 bases). Germline V gene sequence: CDR1 KGHSH, CDR2 LQKENI. There are 15 residues in the CDR3. V was clipped by 3 bases and J by 8 bases, with 17 bases between them. The CDR3 sequence: CASSPRGGTGEPQHF. In DNA form, the CDR3 reads TGTGCCAGCTCACCCCGGGGAGGGACTGGGGAGCCCCAGCATTTT.

This rearrangement joins TRBV24-1 to TRBJ2-1; tentative D call: TRBD1 (5 bases). The germline V gene has CDR1 KGHDR and CDR2 SFDVKD. Trimming left V 4 bases short and J 5 bases short, with 11 bases between. CDR3 size: 14 residues. The CDR3 loop reads CATSDPRADNEQFF. The CDR3 coding sequence is TGTGCCACCAGTGACCCCAGGGCCGACAATGAGCAGTTCTTC.

The chain is built from TRBV30 and TRBJ1-3; no firm D call. This CDR3 has 11 residues. CDR1 GTSNPN and CDR2 SVGIG come from the germline V gene (reference sequence). The germline V and J ends were trimmed by 0 bases and 6 bases, with 3 bases remaining between them. The CDR3 loop is CAWSVLNTIYF. CDR3 in DNA: TGTGCCTGGAGTGTACTAAACACCATATATTTT.

The chain employs TRBV7-9 and TRBJ2-1; D call uncertain. This CDR3 has 14 residues. Between the trimmed V and J ends, which lost 1 base and 6 bases, there was a span of 10 bases. Looked up from germline, CDR1 is SEHNR and CDR2 is FQNEAQ (reference sequence). The CDR3 bases are TGTGCCAGCAGCTTAGTTGCGGTATCCAATGAGCAGTTCTTC. Protein sequence: CASSLVAVSNEQFF.

The chain joins TRBV13 to TRBJ1-1; perhaps TRBD1 as D (5 bases). Trimming cost V 4 bases and J 0 bases, with 15 bases left between them. The length of the CDR3 is 16 residues. Germline V CDR1 and CDR2: PRHDT, FYEKMQ (reference sequence). The CDR3 spells CASSSRGGGMNTEAFF. In nucleotides, the CDR3 is TGTGCCAGCAGCTCCCGCGGCGGGGGGATGAACACTGAAGCTTTCTTT.

The V call is TRBV4-3, the J call TRBJ1-1, with D unresolved. Per the germline V gene, CDR1 is LGHNA and CDR2 is YSLEER. This CDR3 region has 16 residues. Trimming stripped 0 bases from V and 1 base from J, with 12 bases between. In DNA, the CDR3 is TGCGCCAGCAGCCAAGATAGCGGTACCCCGAACACTGAAGCTTTCTTT. Residues: CASSQDSGTPNTEAFF.

The chain employs TRBV19 and TRBJ2-7; TRBD1 aligns across 10 bases. Trimming removed 6 bases from V and 1 base from J; junction bases left unmatched: 9. CDR3 length: 16 residues. Per the germline V gene, CDR1 is LNHDA and CDR2 is SQIVND (reference sequence). As DNA, the CDR3 is TGTGCCAGTAGGGACCGCGGGACAGGGGATTCCTACGAGCAGTACTTC. Translated, it gives CASRDRGTGDSYEQYF.